This T cell receptor (beta chain) derives from a study of cytomegalovirus exposure and HLA in healthy donors. General study points: The study recorded fewer than 200 TCR beta chains that were cytomegalovirus-associated.

This CDR3 contains 16 residues. This clone was observed once. Its antigen is currently unknown. Primers for the PCR totalled 60 Vbeta and 13 Jbeta. In the study's own analysis: Roughly 11 million shared chains were among roughly 81 million unique TCR beta chains counted in a later analysis. Assay: immunoSEQ multiplex PCR; the TCRdb copy retains only in-frame clones and omits some. The V and J calls and clone size were taken over from that table, and D and trimming were inferred from the DNA. The data show over 110,000 clones, approximately 80% seen once. This sequence originates from a woman between 40 and 50 years old in good health and CMV-seropositive. The chain uses TRBV21-1 and TRBJ2-1; the table's D call of TRBD1 was not tested on the DNA. TRBV21-1 is assigned pseudogene status. Sequencing was carried out using PBMCs. The CDR3, as DNA: TGTGCCAGCAGCAGTAACCGGGACAGGGTAACGAATGAGCAGTTCTTC. Its protein is CASSSNRDRVTNEQFF.